The 23 T cell receptor beta chains below come from one sample, sequenced in a study of blood T cell repertoires in COVID-19. Sequenced by immunoSEQ multiplex PCR; TCRdb stores in-frame clones only, minus some. The table has roughly 45,000 clones, 80% to 90% seen once. Sequencing was carried out using peripheral blood. The receptors were gathered from a man between 60 and 70 years old with active COVID-19.

The genes are TRBV6-5 and TRBJ1-2; 7 nucleotides line up with TRBD1. This CDR3 is 14 amino acids long. The junction had 7 bases not matched to a gene; V was cut back by 7 bases and J by 2 bases. Germline CDR1 and CDR2: MNHEY and SVGAGI. CDR3 residues: CASTMTGSNYGYTF. The CDR3 DNA reads TGTGCCAGCACCATGACAGGGTCAAACTATGGCTACACCTTC.

The V gene is TRBV3-1 (or the pseudogene TRBV3-2), the J gene TRBJ2-7; TRBD2 might be the D (5 bases). Trimming removed 3 bases from V and 5 bases from J, with 11 bases in between. Germline V gene data show CDR1 as LGHDT and CDR2 as YNNKEL (reference sequence). This CDR3 spans 13 amino acids. CDR3 loop: CASSHNRGDEQYF. The DNA of the CDR3 is TGTGCCAGCAGCCATAACCGGGGAGACGAGCAGTACTTC.

This clone was detected a few times. The chain combines TRBV2 with TRBJ2-3, with TRBD2 as a possible D gene (5 bases). V shed 3 bases and J shed 4 bases, with 14 bases lying between them. This CDR3 comprises 15 residues. Germline CDR1 SNHLY, CDR2 FYNNEI. CDR3 sequence: CASSEASLYSDTQYF. CDR3 nucleotide sequence: TGTGCCAGCAGTGAGGCTAGCCTTTACTCAGATACGCAGTATTTT.

V usage is TRBV6-6 and J usage is TRBJ1-2; 7 positions agree with TRBD1. CDR3 length: 15 residues. The V and J ends lost 4 bases and 4 bases, in that order; junction bases with no gene match: 9. Germline CDR1 is MNHNY and CDR2 is SVGAGI (reference sequence). The CDR3 region has the DNA TGTGCCAGCAGTTCGCCCTGGGACAGTCTCTATGGCTACACCTTC. Encoded protein: CASSSPWDSLYGYTF.

The chain has TRBV2 and TRBJ2-1, with D possibly being TRBD1 (5 bases). The CDR3 sequence is 13 residues long. The V gene lost 6 bases and the J gene lost 3 bases, with 9 bases spanning the gap. Germline CDR1 reads SNHLY; CDR2 reads FYNNEI. The CDR3 is CASRGQGYNEQFF. For the CDR3, the DNA is TGTGCCAGCAGAGGACAAGGCTACAATGAGCAGTTCTTC.

The chain links TRBV29-1 to TRBJ2-5; 7 nucleotides match TRBD1. CDR1 and CDR2 (germline): SQVTM, ANQGSEA. Trimming at V came to 0 bases and at J to 2 bases, leaving 9 bases not matched to a gene. This CDR3 is built from 16 residues. CDR3: CSVEDNRGLSQETQYF. The CDR3 coding sequence is TGCAGCGTTGAAGATAACAGGGGCCTAAGTCAAGAGACCCAGTACTTC.

The table lists this clone with a few counts. V and J are TRBV27 and TRBJ2-7; 9 positions match TRBD1. The CDR3 loop spans 16 amino acids. Germline CDR1 reads MNHEY; CDR2 reads SMNVEV (reference sequence). The V and J ends lost 6 bases and 7 bases, in that order; junction bases with no gene match: 16. The CDR3 reads CASSPRETGGGEEQYF. The DNA for the CDR3 is TGTGCCAGCAGCCCTCGCGAGACAGGGGGGGGTGAAGAGCAGTACTTC.

The count of this clone is one. The chain has TRBV6-5 and TRBJ2-3; D not resolved. The CDR3 extends over 13 amino acids. The germline V gene encodes CDR1 MNHEY and CDR2 SVGAGI. The germline V and J ends were trimmed by 2 bases and 2 bases, with 5 bases remaining between them. CDR3 residues: CASSYALTDTQYF. The CDR3 coding sequence is TGTGCCAGCAGTTACGCACTCACAGATACGCAGTATTTT.

The DNA for the CDR3 is TGTGCCAGCAGCTTAGACGGGACAGGGGATTCACCCCTCCACTTT. This codes for CASSLDGTGDSPLHF. The genes are TRBV13 and TRBJ1-6, with 10 bases matching TRBD1. Germline lookup yields CDR1 PRHDT and CDR2 FYEKMQ (reference sequence). CDR3 size: 15 residues. Trimming cost V 1 base and J 8 bases; bases outside gene matches: 2. Full variable domain (remainder filled in from reference TRBV13 and TRBJ1-6): AAGVIQSPRHLIKEKRETATLKCYPIPRHDTVYWYQQGPGQDPQFLISFYEKMQSDKGSIPDRFSAQQFSDYHSELNMSSLELGDSALYFCASSLDGTGDSPLHFGNGTRLTVT.

This clone was counted once. The chain has TRBV4-1 and TRBJ1-1; the D gene is possibly TRBD1 (6 bases). Germline lookup yields CDR1 MGHRA and CDR2 YSYEKL. The CDR3 contains 13 residues. Trimming pared 5 bases from V and 4 bases from J, leaving 11 bases between. The CDR3 here is CASSFDRSTEAFF. The DNA for the CDR3 is TGCGCCAGCAGCTTTGACAGGTCCACTGAAGCTTTCTTT.

This clone has a single count. The genes are TRBV7-8 and TRBJ2-7; D unclear. Per germline, CDR1 SGHVS and CDR2 FQNEAQ. Between the trimmed V and J ends, which lost 1 base and 2 bases, there was a span of 12 bases. The CDR3 runs to 15 residues. The CDR3 reads CASSLGFRVPYEQYF. As DNA, the CDR3 is TGTGCCAGCAGCTTAGGTTTTCGGGTTCCCTACGAGCAGTACTTC.

The chain recombines TRBV6-5 with TRBJ1-2; 9 bases are shared with TRBD1. The germline CDR1 and CDR2 sequences are MNHEY and SVGAGI. Trimming took 0 bases from V and 6 from J; bases not matched to a gene: 8. The CDR3 has 16 amino acids. Here the CDR3 DNA reads TGTGCCAGCAGTTACTCTTTAACAGGGGGCTCGGATGGCTACACCTTC. Amino acids: CASSYSLTGGSDGYTF.

The chain uses TRBV29-1 and TRBJ2-3; perhaps TRBD2 as D (5 bases). The CDR3 is 14 residues long. Trimming cost V 4 bases and J 2 bases, with 13 bases left between them. Germline V gives CDR1 SQVTM, CDR2 ANQGSEA. The CDR3 DNA is TGCAGCGTTGTGCGGACGGGAATCACAGATACGCAGTATTTT. Residues: CSVVRTGITDTQYF.

This clone was counted once. This rearrangement joins TRBV6-2 or TRBV6-3 to TRBJ2-1; 13 bases agree with TRBD2. With V trimmed by 5 bases and J by 8 bases, 3 bases remained unmatched. Germline V gives CDR1 MNHEY, CDR2 SVGEGT. The CDR3 covers 14 residues. The CDR3 nucleotides read TGTGCCAGCAGTCGGACTAGCGGGGGCCATGAGCAGTTCTTC. Its protein is CASSRTSGGHEQFF.

This chain joins TRBV9 and TRBJ2-5, with 9 positions matching TRBD2. After removal of 3 bases from V and 3 bases from J, the junction contained 6 bases not matched to a gene. Germline V gene data show CDR1 as SGDLS and CDR2 as YYNGEE. CDR3 size: 15 residues. CDR3 loop: CASSAGLATEETQYF. CDR3 sequence (DNA): TGTGCCAGCAGCGCAGGACTAGCGACAGAAGAGACCCAGTACTTC.

The V call is TRBV28, the J call TRBJ1-2; no reliable D call. CDR3 length: 12 amino acids. CDR1 MDHEN and CDR2 SYDVKM come from the germline V gene. V was trimmed by 2 bases and J by 8 bases, leaving 9 bases between them. The CDR3 sequence is CASSLLGRGYTF. In nucleotides, the CDR3 is TGTGCCAGCAGTTTACTGGGCAGGGGCTACACCTTC.

The V call is TRBV7-2, the J call TRBJ2-5, with a weak D call TRBD2 (5 bases). Trimming took 4 bases from V and 5 from J, leaving 5 bases between them. The CDR3 is made up of 11 amino acids. The germline CDR1 and CDR2 sequences are SGHTA and FQGNSA. The CDR3 DNA is TGTGCCAGCAGCTCGGGGGAGACCCAGTACTTC. Translating it yields CASSSGETQYF.

The genes are TRBV28 and TRBJ1-2, with 10 bases that match TRBD1. This CDR3 has 13 amino acids. Looked up from germline, CDR1 is MDHEN and CDR2 is SYDVKM. V trimming: 7 bases; J trimming: 5 bases; junction bases outside the gene matches: 4. The CDR3 bases are TGTGCCAGCACCCCGGGACAGGGGTATGGCTACACCTTC. This gives the protein CASTPGQGYGYTF.

The chain couples TRBV10-3 to TRBJ2-1; perhaps TRBD2 as D (5 bases). V dropped 6 bases and J dropped 3 bases, with 9 bases sitting between them. Germline V gene sequence: CDR1 ENHRY, CDR2 SYGVKD. The length of the CDR3 is 13 residues. The CDR3 is CAISRGIYNEQFF. The DNA of the CDR3 is TGTGCCATCAGCCGGGGAATCTACAATGAGCAGTTCTTC.

This clone was recorded once. V gene TRBV3-1 (or the pseudogene TRBV3-2) combines with J gene TRBJ1-3, with 7 bases matching TRBD1. V was pared by 4 bases and J by 4 bases, with 10 bases of the junction left unmatched. Germline CDR1 LGHDT, CDR2 YNNKEL (reference sequence). CDR3 length: 16 amino acids. The DNA for the CDR3 is TGTGCCAGCAGCCCCCGGACAGGAAAATCGGGAAACACCATATATTTT. Translation: CASSPRTGKSGNTIYF.

This clone was picked up one time. J is TRBJ2-3 and V is TRBV28; D gene unclear. There are 13 residues in the CDR3. The germline V gene encodes CDR1 MDHEN and CDR2 SYDVKM. Between the trimmed V and J ends, which lost 2 bases and 2 bases, there was a span of 5 bases. CDR3 in DNA: TGTGCCAGCAGTTTACCTAACACAGATACGCAGTATTTT. This gives the protein CASSLPNTDTQYF.

The V gene is TRBV5-6, the J gene TRBJ1-2; the D gene is possibly TRBD1 (5 bases). The CDR3 is 14 amino acids. Looked up from germline, CDR1 is SGHDT and CDR2 is YYEEEE. The V and J ends lost 0 bases and 8 bases respectively, with 14 bases between them. CDR3 sequence (DNA): TGTGCCAGCAGCTTGGGCAGGGAAGTAGGAGGCTACACCTTC. It specifies CASSLGREVGGYTF.

The chain links TRBV30 to TRBJ1-6; 8 positions agree with TRBD1. This CDR3 comprises 13 residues. Germline assignment: CDR1 GTSNPN and CDR2 SVGIG (reference sequence). Unmatched junction bases numbered 2, after V lost 3 bases and J lost 7 bases. The DNA of the CDR3 is TGTGCCTGGAGGGACAGGGTAAATTCACCCCTCCACTTT. It specifies CAWRDRVNSPLHF.